The rows below give T cell receptor beta chains drawn from one sample of a study of blood T cells in healthy people across ages. TCRdb reanalysed the 5' RACE reads using MiXCR and keeps one entry per CDR3 protein. The repertoire consists of approximately 900,000 distinct CDR3 sequences, with roughly 29% occurring once and the leading ten covering roughly 10%. The same sample was also studied in work on T cells of mothers and their children.

Sequencing was carried out using blood. The origin of the receptors is a woman between 40 and 50 years old in good health. CDR3s include the opening cysteine and the closing phenylalanine or tryptophan. The D gene is left open where the match is weak. Clone size, where shown, is once, few, many, or a class for clones that have expanded.

>TRBD1|TRBJ1-2|many|TRBV20-1
TGCAGTGCTAAGAGCGGCCAGGGGGCCAACTATGGCTACACCTTC
CSAKSGQGANYGYTF
>TRBD1|TRBJ2-1|-|TRBV5-1
TGCGCCAGCAGCGGGACAGGGAACAATGAGCAGTTCTTC
CASSGTGNNEQFF
>TRBD1|TRBJ2-1|-|TRBV14
TGTGCCAGCAGTCGACAGGGGGGGTTCCACAATGAGCAGTTCTTC
CASSRQGGFHNEQFF
>-|TRBJ2-7|-|TRBV4-1
TGCGCCAGCAGCCAAGATGACGGGAGCTCCTACGAGCAGTACTTC
CASSQDDGSSYEQYF
>-|TRBJ2-7|few|TRBV5-1
TGCGCCAGCAGATTGGAAGGGGTCTCCTACGAGCAGTACTTC
CASRLEGVSYEQYF
>TRBD2|TRBJ2-1|-|TRBV3-1
TGTGCCAGCAGCCCAGGGGTTCTAGCGGGGGCCGCCAATGAGCAGTTCTTC
CASSPGVLAGAANEQFF
>-|TRBJ2-7|many|TRBV27
TGTGCCAGCAGTTTAAATGTAGCCTCCGAGCAGTACTTC
CASSLNVASEQYF
>-|TRBJ1-6|-|TRBV6-1
TGTGCCAGCAGTGAAGCAGGTCCAAATTCACCCCTCCACTTT
CASSEAGPNSPLHF
>TRBD1|TRBJ1-5|many|TRBV5-5
TGTGCCAGCAGCGAGGAGGGGGGACAGCTCAATCAGCCCCAGCATTTT
CASSEEGGQLNQPQHF
>TRBD2|TRBJ2-1|many|TRBV20-1
TGCAGTGCTACCGTCGGGGGGGTCTACAATGAGCAGTTCTTC
CSATVGGVYNEQFF
>-|TRBJ2-5|many|TRBV27
TGTGCCAGCAGTTCCGGGGGCGGCAACTGGGAGTACTTC
CASSSGGGNWEYF
>-|TRBJ1-2|-|TRBV11-2
TGTGCCCGCAGCTTAGGAGGTGGAAACTATGGCTACACCTTC
CARSLGGGNYGYTF
>-|TRBJ1-2|few|TRBV4-2
TGTGCCAGCAGCCCCGACTTCGGGCAAGGCTACACCTTC
CASSPDFGQGYTF
>-|TRBJ1-1|-|TRBV27
TGTGCCAGCAGTTCTTTCCAGGGGATAACTCACACTGAAGCTTTCTTT
CASSSFQGITHTEAFF
>-|TRBJ2-7|many|TRBV20-1
TGCAGTGCCAGGCGTCGGTCCGTTTACGAGCAGTACTTC
CSARRRSVYEQYF
>-|TRBJ2-1|once|TRBV5-1
TGCGCCAGCAACTTATCTCTAAGAGGATCCTACAATGAGCAGTTCTTC
CASNLSLRGSYNEQFF
>TRBD2|TRBJ2-7|-|TRBV20-1
TGCAGTGCTAGAGGGGGGGGGTTTGACGAGCAGTACTTC
CSARGGGFDEQYF
>TRBD1|TRBJ1-2|-|TRBV9
TGTGCCAGCAGCGTAGGACTCGGGACAGGGAATAACTATGGCTACACCTTC
CASSVGLGTGNNYGYTF
>TRBD2|TRBJ2-5|-|TRBV6-1
TGTGCCAGCAGTCCCGACGGGAGGGCCTTAGAGACCCAGTACTTC
CASSPDGRALETQYF
>TRBD1|TRBJ1-1|-|TRBV14
TGTGCCAGCAGCCTTCGACAGGGGGTATGGAACACTGAAGCTTTCTTT
CASSLRQGVWNTEAFF
>TRBD2|TRBJ2-7|many|TRBV4-2
TGTGCCAGCAGCCAAGGACTAGCGGGGGGCTACGAGCAGTACTTC
CASSQGLAGGYEQYF
>-|TRBJ1-2|many|TRBV3-1
TGTGCCAGCAGCATGGGCGAGGTCTCGAGGGGCTACACCTTC
CASSMGEVSRGYTF
>-|TRBJ1-1|-|TRBV20-1
TGCAGTGCGATCCGGTTGAACACTGAAGCTTTCTTT
CSAIRLNTEAFF
>TRBD1|TRBJ1-6|-|TRBV12-3/TRBV12-4
TGTGCCAGCAGTCCGGGACAGGGTCTACCCCTCCACTTT
CASSPGQGLPLHF
>-|TRBJ2-1|many|TRBV5-1
TGCGCCAGCAGCTTGGATGGTCAGTTGGGGGACTACAATGAGCAGTTCTTC
CASSLDGQLGDYNEQFF
>-|TRBJ2-7|many|TRBV6-5
TGTGCCAGCAGGCGCGCGGTATCTCCCTACGAGCAGTACTTC
CASRRAVSPYEQYF
>TRBD1|TRBJ1-2|-|TRBV2
TGTGCCAGCAGGGGACAGGGGGCCGTCTATGGCTACACCTTC
CASRGQGAVYGYTF
>-|TRBJ2-5|many|TRBV20-1
TGCAGTGCTAGAGATGATGGGGTGGAGACCCAGTACTTC
CSARDDGVETQYF
>-|TRBJ2-3|few|TRBV28
TGTGCCAGCACTTCCGGCACGTCCTACACAGATACGCAGTATTTT
CASTSGTSYTDTQYF
>TRBD2|TRBJ2-1|-|TRBV28
TGCGCCAGCAGCCTCGATCCGGGACTAGCGGACAATGAGCAGTTCTTC
CASSLDPGLADNEQFF
>-|TRBJ2-1|few|TRBV4-2
TGTGCCAGCAGCCTTCCCAAGGGGCAGGGAGAGCAGTTCTTC
CASSLPKGQGEQFF
>-|TRBJ2-7|few|TRBV7-8
TGTGCCAGCAGCTTATTTCAAAAAGGGGCCCTCATGGATAGACACGAGCAGTACTTC
CASSLFQKGALMDRHEQYF
>-|TRBJ2-4|-|TRBV30
TGTGCCTGGAGTCGGGGTGCCAAAAACATTCAGTACTTC
CAWSRGAKNIQYF
>TRBD1|TRBJ1-1|-|TRBV12-3/TRBV12-4
TGTGCCAGCAGTTCGTTTAGGTTTACGACAGGGCGGGGGAACACTGAAGCTTTCTTT
CASSSFRFTTGRGNTEAFF
>-|TRBJ2-3|-|TRBV5-1
TGCGCCAGCAGCCCGCAATCAGGGGCGAGGGATACGCAGTATTTT
CASSPQSGARDTQYF
>-|TRBJ1-1|many|TRBV9
TGTGCCAGCAGCGTATCCGGGACTGAAGCTTTCTTT
CASSVSGTEAFF
>-|TRBJ2-6|many|TRBV7-8
TGTGCCAGCAGCTCGATCGGGGGACGGGTGTCTGGGGCCAACGTCCTGACTTTC
CASSSIGGRVSGANVLTF
>TRBD2|TRBJ2-3|-|TRBV20-1
TGCAGTGCTAGAGGTTACGGTCGGGGGGAGCCAGATACGCAGTATTTT
CSARGYGRGEPDTQYF
>TRBD2|TRBJ2-1|-|TRBV20-1
TGCAGTGCTAGAGATGGTTCGGGGACTAGCGGGGGTAGCAATGAGCAGTTCTTC
CSARDGSGTSGGSNEQFF
>-|TRBJ2-7|many|TRBV7-2
TGTGCCAGCAGCTCCACTAGGTTCCTCTGGTACTTC
CASSSTRFLWYF
>TRBD1|TRBJ2-7|few|TRBV7-8
TGTGCCAGCAGCTTATATTCTTACGGGACAGTTAATGTGGGCCAGTACTTC
CASSLYSYGTVNVGQYF
>-|TRBJ1-4|-|TRBV28
TGTGCCAGCAGTTCCCCGCTGGGCGGCGAAAAACTGTTTTTT
CASSSPLGGEKLFF
>TRBD1|TRBJ1-1|-|TRBV20-1
TGCAGTGCTAGAGTCCCAGGGGGCGAAGCTTTCTTT
CSARVPGGEAFF
>-|TRBJ1-5|few|TRBV12-3/TRBV12-4
TGTGCCAGCAGTGGGCACGTCTCTAGCAATCAGCCCCGGCATTTT
CASSGHVSSNQPRHF